At least ten counts were recorded for the clone carrying this T cell receptor beta chain. Its specificity is not known. These data come from a study of Graves' ophthalmopathy and Graves' hyperthyroidism. Calling hyperthyroidism stable required that no ophthalmopathy show up within 18 months of follow-up. Patients were excluded if they had other autoimmune diseases or uncontrolled infections, and likewise if pregnancy or lactation applied. Notes on the study in general: Most thyroid-expanded clonotypes exceeding 0.001 frequency were also found in blood.

Investigators amplified TCR beta CDR3 regions from RNA transcripts. Scientists carried out first-round RT-PCR using HTBI primers and then a second-round multiplex PCR. TCRdb redid the calling of the multiplex PCR reads with MiXCR, one entry per CDR3 protein. The repertoire includes about 620,000 distinct CDR3 sequences, about a fifth of them detected once, and about 6.6% sits in the top ten. The specimen sequenced was peripheral blood. This TCR was sampled from a woman between 18 and 30 years old with stable Graves' hyperthyroidism. Some clones in this sample may be carry-over from other donors' samples.

In nucleotides, the CDR3 is TGTGCCAGCAGTTACTCTACCTTGGACGGGAGCTCCTACGAGCAGTACTTC. Its protein product is CASSYSTLDGSSYEQYF. The chain couples TRBV6-2 or TRBV6-3 to TRBJ2-7, with D possibly matching TRBD2 (6 bases). This CDR3 has 17 amino acids. With 0 bases removed from V and 0 bases from J, the gap between germline ends came to 15 bases. From germline, CDR1 is MNHEY and CDR2 SVGEGT.